The 14 T cell receptor beta chains given below trace back to one sample, sequenced in a study of CD8+ T cells in alopecia areata. After isolation, RNA underwent reverse transcription to generate cDNA as the sequencing template. The protocol was immunoSEQ multiplex PCR, while the TCRdb copy is restricted to in-frame clones and leaves out a portion. The data show 100,000 to 150,000 clones, 61% seen once. Treatment defined: oral pan-JAK inhibitor, 5-10 mg twice daily. Here the sequenced sample was CD4+ T cells sorted from blood, taken at week 4, from a patient treated with tofacitinib. Receptor source: a human donor with alopecia areata.

V gene TRBV5-1 combines with J gene TRBJ1-1, with no clear D. The V end was cut by 5 bases, the J end by 1 base, with 12 bases between. Germline V gene sequence: CDR1 SGHRS, CDR2 YFSETQ. The CDR3 totals 14 residues. CDR3: CASRPSQRNTEAFF. CDR3 sequence (DNA): TGCGCCAGCAGACCCAGCCAGAGGAACACTGAAGCTTTCTTT.

This clone was picked up a small number of times. The identical CDR3 is also encoded by other nucleotide sequences in the sample. V gene TRBV29-1 combines with J gene TRBJ2-3; no clear D. Germline V CDR1 and CDR2: SQVTM, ANQGSEA. Trimming took 3 bases from V and 3 from J, leaving 7 bases between them. The CDR3 loop spans 12 amino acids. The CDR3 is CSVDPGTDTQYF. As DNA, the CDR3 is TGCAGCGTTGACCCGGGTACAGATACGCAGTATTTT.

V and J are TRBV10-3 and TRBJ1-1, with 7 positions matching TRBD1. The CDR3 is made up of 13 amino acids. Trimming took 6 bases from V and 5 from J; bases not matched to a gene: 6. CDR1 and CDR2 (germline): ENHRY, SYGVKD. In DNA form, the CDR3 reads TGTGCCATCAGAGACAGGGACGCGACTGAAGCTTTCTTT. It yields the protein CAIRDRDATEAFF.

This rearrangement joins TRBV29-1 to TRBJ2-7; 9 nucleotides line up with TRBD1. J lost 9 bases, V lost 6 bases, and 12 bases had no gene match. The CDR3 runs to 13 residues. Germline V gives CDR1 SQVTM, CDR2 ANQGSEA. Here the CDR3 DNA reads TGCAGCGTCGATTCCGGGACAGGGATGGGGCAGTACTTC. Translation: CSVDSGTGMGQYF.

The V call is TRBV29-1, the J call TRBJ1-4; perhaps TRBD1 as D (5 bases). The germline CDR1 and CDR2 sequences are SQVTM and ANQGSEA. V lost 4 bases to trimming and J lost 12 bases, with 18 bases between them. The CDR3 contains 13 residues. The CDR3 spells CSVGAQERGELFF. In DNA, the CDR3 is TGCAGCGTTGGGGCACAGGAGCGAGGAGAACTGTTTTTT.

The V call is TRBV6-5, the J call TRBJ2-3; D uncertain. CDR3 size: 13 residues. Germline CDR1 MNHEY, CDR2 SVGAGI. V lost 6 bases and J 2 bases, leaving 9 bases between the germline ends. CDR3 DNA sequence: TGTGCCAGCAGAAAACCCGCCACAGATACGCAGTATTTT. Translated, it gives CASRKPATDTQYF.

The chain joins TRBV9 to TRBJ2-2, with D uncertain. V lost 3 bases, J lost 3 bases, and 9 bases lay in between. This CDR3 has 14 amino acids. CDR1 SGDLS and CDR2 YYNGEE come from the germline V gene. DNA for the CDR3: TGTGCCAGCAGCGAGATGCCGGACACCGGGGAGCTGTTTTTT. Translating gives CASSEMPDTGELFF.

The chain recombines TRBV29-1 with TRBJ1-5; D gene unclear. Between the trimmed V and J ends, which lost 4 bases and 4 bases, there was a span of 17 bases. From germline, CDR1 is SQVTM and CDR2 ANQGSEA. This CDR3 comprises 15 residues. The CDR3 coding sequence is TGCAGCGTTGTAATCCCGGGCGGATCTAATCAGCCCCAGCATTTT. Its protein is CSVVIPGGSNQPQHF.

Only a few counts were recorded for this clone. This chain links TRBV6-1 with TRBJ1-2; D unresolved. CDR3 size: 13 residues. Trimming took off 6 bases at V and 2 bases at J, with 10 bases between the two ends. Germline CDR1 reads MNHNS; CDR2 reads SASEGT. CDR3: CASSLEGNYGYTF. For the CDR3, the DNA is TGTGCCAGCAGCCTAGAGGGCAACTATGGCTACACCTTC.

This rearrangement joins TRBV14 to TRBJ2-1; D not certain. The CDR3 loop spans 16 amino acids. The V end was cut by 1 base, the J end by 4 bases, with 14 bases between. Germline V CDR1 and CDR2: SGHDN, FVKESK. CDR3 nucleotides: TGTGCCAGCAGCCAAGGGGCTAGTACAGCTTACAATGAGCAGTTCTTC. Protein: CASSQGASTAYNEQFF.

The rearrangement joins TRBV5-1 to TRBJ2-5; D remains ambiguous. Trimming took off 5 bases at V and 1 base at J, with 9 bases between the two ends. This CDR3 contains 13 residues. Per germline, CDR1 SGHRS and CDR2 YFSETQ. CDR3: CASSGRPQETQYF. The CDR3, as DNA: TGCGCCAGCAGTGGCCGGCCCCAAGAGACCCAGTACTTC.

V is TRBV7-9 and J is TRBJ1-2, with 7 nucleotides matching TRBD1. This CDR3 region has 18 residues. Trimming removed 5 bases from V and 2 bases from J; junction bases left unmatched: 17. Germline lookup yields CDR1 SEHNR and CDR2 FQNEAQ (reference sequence). In nucleotides, the CDR3 is TGTGCCAGCAGCCTCGTCATGGGGGGACAGAGGTACAACTATGGCTACACCTTC. Its protein product is CASSLVMGGQRYNYGYTF.

V and J are TRBV30 and TRBJ2-1; weak D call: TRBD2 (5 bases). Germline values: CDR1 GTSNPN, CDR2 SVGIG (reference sequence). V lost 1 base, J lost 9 bases, and 7 bases lay in between. The CDR3 runs to 11 residues. CDR3 sequence (DNA): TGTGCCTGGAGTGCGGCGGGTGAGCAGTTCTTC. Translated, it gives CAWSAAGEQFF.

This clone has only a few counts. This sequence joins TRBV27 and TRBJ2-5; unclear D gene. V was clipped by 2 bases and J by 1 base, with 8 bases between them. The CDR3 has 14 amino acids. The germline V gene encodes CDR1 MNHEY and CDR2 SMNVEV (reference sequence). This chain's CDR3 is CASSLMASQETQYF. The CDR3 DNA reads as TGTGCCAGCAGTTTAATGGCTAGCCAAGAGACCCAGTACTTC.